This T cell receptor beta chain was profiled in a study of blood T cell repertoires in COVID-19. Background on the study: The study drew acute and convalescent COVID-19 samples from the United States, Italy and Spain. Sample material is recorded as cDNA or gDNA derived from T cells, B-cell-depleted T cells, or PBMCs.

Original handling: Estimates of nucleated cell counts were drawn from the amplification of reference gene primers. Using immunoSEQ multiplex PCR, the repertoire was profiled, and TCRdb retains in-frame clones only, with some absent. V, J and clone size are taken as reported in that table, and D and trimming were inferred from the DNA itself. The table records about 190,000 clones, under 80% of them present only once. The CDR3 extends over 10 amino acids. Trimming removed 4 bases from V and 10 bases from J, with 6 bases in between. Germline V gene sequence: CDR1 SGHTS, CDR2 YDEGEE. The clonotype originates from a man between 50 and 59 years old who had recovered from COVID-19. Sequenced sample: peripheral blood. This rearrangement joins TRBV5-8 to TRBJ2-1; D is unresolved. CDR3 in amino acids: CASSPREQFF. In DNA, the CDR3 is TGTGCCAGCAGCCCCCGGGAGCAGTTCTTC.